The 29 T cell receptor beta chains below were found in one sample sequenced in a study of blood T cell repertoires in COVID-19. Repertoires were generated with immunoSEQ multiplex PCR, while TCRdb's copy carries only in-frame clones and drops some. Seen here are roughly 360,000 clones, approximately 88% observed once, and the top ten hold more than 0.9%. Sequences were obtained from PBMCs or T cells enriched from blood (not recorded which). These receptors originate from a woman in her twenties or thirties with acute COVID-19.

CDR3 sequence: CASSFTGGLSSTDTQYF. The DNA of the CDR3 is TGTGCCAGCAGCTTTACGGGGGGCCTATCTAGCACAGATACGCAGTATTTT. V is TRBV11-3 and J is TRBJ2-3, with D maybe TRBD2 (7 bases). The CDR3 consists of 17 residues. V was clipped by 3 bases and J by 0 bases, with 16 bases between them. CDR1 SGHNT and CDR2 YENEEA come from the germline V gene. The whole variable domain, filled in from reference TRBV11-3 and TRBJ2-3, reads EAGVVQSPRYKIIEKKQPVAFWCNPISGHNTLYWYLQNLGQGPELLIRYENEEAVDDSQLPKDRFSAERLKGVDSTLKIQPAELGDSAVYLCASSFTGGLSSTDTQYFGPGTRLTVL.

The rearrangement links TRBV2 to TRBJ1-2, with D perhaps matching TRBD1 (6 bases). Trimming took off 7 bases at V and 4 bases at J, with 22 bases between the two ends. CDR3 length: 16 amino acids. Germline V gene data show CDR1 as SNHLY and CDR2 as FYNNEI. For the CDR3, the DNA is TGTGCCAGCACCACCCAGAAACAGGGCGTCTTCTATGGCTACACCTTC. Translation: CASTTQKQGVFYGYTF.

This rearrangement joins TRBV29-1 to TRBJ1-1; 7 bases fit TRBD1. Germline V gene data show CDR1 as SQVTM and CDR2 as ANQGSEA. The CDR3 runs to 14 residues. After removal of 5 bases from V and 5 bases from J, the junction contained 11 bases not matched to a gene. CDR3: CSVQGSDRDTEAFF. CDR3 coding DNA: TGCAGCGTTCAGGGAAGTGACAGGGATACTGAAGCTTTCTTT.

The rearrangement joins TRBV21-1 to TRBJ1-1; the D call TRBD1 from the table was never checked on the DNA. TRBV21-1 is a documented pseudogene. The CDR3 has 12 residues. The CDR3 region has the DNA TGTGCCACCGTGGACAGGCCGGCTGAAGCTTTCTTT. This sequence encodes CATVDRPAEAFF.

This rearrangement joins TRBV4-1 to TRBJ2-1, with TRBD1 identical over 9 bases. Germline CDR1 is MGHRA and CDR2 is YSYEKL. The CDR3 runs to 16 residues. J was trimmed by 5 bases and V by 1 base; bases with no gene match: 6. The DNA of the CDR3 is TGCGCCAGCAGCCAAGCCGGACAGGGGATGCACAATGAGCAGTTCTTC. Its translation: CASSQAGQGMHNEQFF.

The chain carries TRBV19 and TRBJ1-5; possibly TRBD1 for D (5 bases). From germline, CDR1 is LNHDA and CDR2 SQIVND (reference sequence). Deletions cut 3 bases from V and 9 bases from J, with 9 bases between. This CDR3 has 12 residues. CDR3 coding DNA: TGTGCCAGTAGTATCCTTCAGGGGCCCCAGCATTTT. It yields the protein CASSILQGPQHF. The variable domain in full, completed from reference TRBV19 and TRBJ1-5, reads DGGITQSPKYLFRKEGQNVTLSCEQNLNHDAMYWYRQDPGQGLRLIYYSQIVNDFQKGDIAEGYSVSREKKESFPLTVTSAQKNPTAFYLCASSILQGPQHFGDGTRLSIL.

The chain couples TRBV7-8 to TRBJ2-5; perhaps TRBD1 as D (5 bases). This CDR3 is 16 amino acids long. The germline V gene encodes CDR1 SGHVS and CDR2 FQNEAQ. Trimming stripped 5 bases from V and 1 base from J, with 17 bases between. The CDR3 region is CASSVDQDTFQETQYF. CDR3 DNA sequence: TGTGCCAGCAGCGTAGACCAGGACACTTTCCAAGAGACCCAGTACTTC.

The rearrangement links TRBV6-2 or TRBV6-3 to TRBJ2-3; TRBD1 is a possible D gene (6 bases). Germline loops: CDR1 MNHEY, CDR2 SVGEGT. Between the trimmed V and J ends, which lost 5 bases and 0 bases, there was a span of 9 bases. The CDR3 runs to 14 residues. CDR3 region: CASSQGHSTDTQYF. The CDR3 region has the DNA TGTGCCAGCAGTCAGGGACACAGCACAGATACGCAGTATTTT.

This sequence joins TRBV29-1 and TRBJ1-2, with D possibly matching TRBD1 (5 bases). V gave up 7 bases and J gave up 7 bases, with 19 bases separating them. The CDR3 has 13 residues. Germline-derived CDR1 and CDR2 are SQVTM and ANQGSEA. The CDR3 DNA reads TGCAGCGCCCGCGTCGGGGGGGTTGGTGGCTACACCTTC. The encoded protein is CSARVGGVGGYTF.

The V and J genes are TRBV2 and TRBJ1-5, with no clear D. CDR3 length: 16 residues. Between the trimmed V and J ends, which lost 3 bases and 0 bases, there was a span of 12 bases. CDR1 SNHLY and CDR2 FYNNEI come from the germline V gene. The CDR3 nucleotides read TGTGCCAGCAGTGACACTAGAAGGAATAGCAATCAGCCCCAGCATTTT. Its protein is CASSDTRRNSNQPQHF.

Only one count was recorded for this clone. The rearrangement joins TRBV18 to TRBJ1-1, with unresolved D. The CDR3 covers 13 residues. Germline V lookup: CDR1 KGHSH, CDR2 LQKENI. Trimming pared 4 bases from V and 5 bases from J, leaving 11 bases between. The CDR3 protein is CASSLREDTEAFF. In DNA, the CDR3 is TGTGCCAGCTCACTTCGGGAGGATACTGAAGCTTTCTTT. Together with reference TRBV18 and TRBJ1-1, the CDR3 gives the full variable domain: NAGVMQNPRHLVRRRGQEARLRCSPMKGHSHVYWYRQLPEEGLKFMVYLQKENIIDESGMPKERFSAEFPKEGPSILRIQQVVRGDSAAYFCASSLREDTEAFFGQGTRLTVV.

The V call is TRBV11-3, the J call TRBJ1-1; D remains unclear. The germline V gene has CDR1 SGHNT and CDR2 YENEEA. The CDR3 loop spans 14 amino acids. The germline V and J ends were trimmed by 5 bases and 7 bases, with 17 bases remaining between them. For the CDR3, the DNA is TGTGCCAGCAGCGGCCCCGGAGGCCGCGGTGAAGCTTTCTTT. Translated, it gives CASSGPGGRGEAFF.

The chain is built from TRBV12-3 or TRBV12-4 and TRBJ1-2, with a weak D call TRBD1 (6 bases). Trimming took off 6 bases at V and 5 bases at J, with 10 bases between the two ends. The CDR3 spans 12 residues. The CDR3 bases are TGTGCCAGCAGCCAGGGGCTATATGGCTACACCTTC. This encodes CASSQGLYGYTF.

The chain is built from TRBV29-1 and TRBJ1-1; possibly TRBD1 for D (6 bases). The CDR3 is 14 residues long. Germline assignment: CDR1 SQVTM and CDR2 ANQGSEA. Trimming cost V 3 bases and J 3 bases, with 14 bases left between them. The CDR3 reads CSVESSGQYTEAFF. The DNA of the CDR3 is TGCAGCGTTGAGTCCTCAGGACAGTACACTGAAGCTTTCTTT. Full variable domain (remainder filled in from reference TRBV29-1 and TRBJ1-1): SAVISQKPSRDICQRGTSLTIQCQVDSQVTMMFWYRQQPGQSLTLIATANQGSEATYESGFVIDKFPISRPNLTFSTLTVSNMSPEDSSIYLCSVESSGQYTEAFFGQGTRLTVV.

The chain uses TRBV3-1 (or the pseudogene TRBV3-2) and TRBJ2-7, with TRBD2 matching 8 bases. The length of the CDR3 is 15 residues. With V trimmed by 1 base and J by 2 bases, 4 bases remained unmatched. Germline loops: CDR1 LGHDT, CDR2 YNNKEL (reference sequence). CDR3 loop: CASSQGDGGAYEQYF. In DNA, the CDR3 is TGTGCCAGCAGCCAAGGAGACGGGGGGGCCTACGAGCAGTACTTC.

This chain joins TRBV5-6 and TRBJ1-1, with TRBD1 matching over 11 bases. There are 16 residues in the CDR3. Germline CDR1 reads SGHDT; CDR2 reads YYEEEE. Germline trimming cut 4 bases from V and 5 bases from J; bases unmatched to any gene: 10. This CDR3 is CASSASRDRGLTEAFF. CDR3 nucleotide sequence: TGTGCCAGCAGCGCATCCCGGGACAGGGGGTTAACTGAAGCTTTCTTT. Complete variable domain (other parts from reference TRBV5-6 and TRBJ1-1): DAGVTQSPTHLIKTRGQQVTLRCSPKSGHDTVSWYQQALGQGPQFIFQYYEEEERQRGNFPDRFSGHQFPNYSSELNVNALLLGDSALYLCASSASRDRGLTEAFFGQGTRLTVV.

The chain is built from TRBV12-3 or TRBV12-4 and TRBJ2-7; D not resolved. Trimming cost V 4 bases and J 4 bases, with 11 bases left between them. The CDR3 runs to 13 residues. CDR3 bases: TGTGCCAGCAGTTGGCAGGCTTTATACGAGCAGTACTTC. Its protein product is CASSWQALYEQYF.

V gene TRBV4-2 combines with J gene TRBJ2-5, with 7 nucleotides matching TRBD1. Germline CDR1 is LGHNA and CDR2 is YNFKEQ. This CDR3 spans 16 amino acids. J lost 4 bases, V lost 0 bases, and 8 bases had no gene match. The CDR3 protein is CASSQDEAGGRETQYF. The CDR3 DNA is TGTGCCAGCAGCCAAGATGAGGCAGGGGGTCGAGAGACCCAGTACTTC.

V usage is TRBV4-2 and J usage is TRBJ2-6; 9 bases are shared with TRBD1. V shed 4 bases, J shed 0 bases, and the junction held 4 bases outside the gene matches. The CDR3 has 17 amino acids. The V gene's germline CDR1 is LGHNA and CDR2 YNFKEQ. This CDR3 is CASSRTGAGSGANVLTF. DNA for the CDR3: TGTGCCAGCAGCCGGACAGGGGCGGGCTCTGGGGCCAACGTCCTGACTTTC.

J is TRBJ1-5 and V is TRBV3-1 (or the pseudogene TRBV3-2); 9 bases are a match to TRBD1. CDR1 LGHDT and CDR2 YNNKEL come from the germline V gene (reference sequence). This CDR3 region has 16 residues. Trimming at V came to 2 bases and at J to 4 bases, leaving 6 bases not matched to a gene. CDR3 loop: CASSQKPGQGNQPQHF. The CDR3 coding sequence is TGTGCCAGCAGCCAAAAACCGGGACAGGGAAATCAGCCCCAGCATTTT.

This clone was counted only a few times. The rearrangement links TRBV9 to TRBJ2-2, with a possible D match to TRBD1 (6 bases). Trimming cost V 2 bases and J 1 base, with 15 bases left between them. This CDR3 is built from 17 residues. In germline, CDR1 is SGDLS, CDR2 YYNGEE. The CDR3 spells CASSVSTGHLNTGELFF. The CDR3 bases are TGTGCCAGCAGCGTTTCGACGGGACACCTGAACACCGGGGAGCTGTTTTTT.

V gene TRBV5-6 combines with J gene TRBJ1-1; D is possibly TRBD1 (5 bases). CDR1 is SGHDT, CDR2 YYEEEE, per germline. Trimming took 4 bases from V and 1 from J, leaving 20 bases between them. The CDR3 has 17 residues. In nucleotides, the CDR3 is TGTGCCAGCAGCCTGAGATATAGCTTTAGGGGGAACACTGAAGCTTTCTTT. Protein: CASSLRYSFRGNTEAFF.

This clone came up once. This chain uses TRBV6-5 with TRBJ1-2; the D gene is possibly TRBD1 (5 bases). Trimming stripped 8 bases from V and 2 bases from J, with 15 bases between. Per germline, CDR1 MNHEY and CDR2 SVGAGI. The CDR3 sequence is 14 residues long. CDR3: CASAPFQGNYGYTF. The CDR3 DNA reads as TGTGCCAGCGCCCCCTTCCAGGGAAACTATGGCTACACCTTC.

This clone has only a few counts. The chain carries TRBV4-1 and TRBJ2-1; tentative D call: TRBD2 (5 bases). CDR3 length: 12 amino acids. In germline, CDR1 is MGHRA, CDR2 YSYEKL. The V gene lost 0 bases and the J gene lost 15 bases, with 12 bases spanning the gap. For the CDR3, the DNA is TGCGCCAGCAGCCAAGAGTCCGGGGAGAGGTTCTTC. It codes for CASSQESGERFF.

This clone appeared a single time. The CDR3 region is CANPGGVRYEQYF. The CDR3 DNA sequence: TGTGCCAACCCTGGGGGGGTTAGGTACGAGCAGTACTTC. This chain connects TRBV25-1 to TRBJ2-7; 7 bases are shared with TRBD2. V was pared by 10 bases and J by 4 bases, with 10 bases of the junction left unmatched. Per the germline V gene, CDR1 is MGHDK and CDR2 is SYGVNS. The CDR3 consists of 13 residues.

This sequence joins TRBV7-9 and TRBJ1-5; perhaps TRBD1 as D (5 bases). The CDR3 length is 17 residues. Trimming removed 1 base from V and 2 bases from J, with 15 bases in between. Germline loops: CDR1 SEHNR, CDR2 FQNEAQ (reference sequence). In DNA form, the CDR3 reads TGTGCCAGCAGCTTAGTAGGCTCTGGGGCTGGCAATCAGCCCCAGCATTTT. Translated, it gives CASSLVGSGAGNQPQHF.

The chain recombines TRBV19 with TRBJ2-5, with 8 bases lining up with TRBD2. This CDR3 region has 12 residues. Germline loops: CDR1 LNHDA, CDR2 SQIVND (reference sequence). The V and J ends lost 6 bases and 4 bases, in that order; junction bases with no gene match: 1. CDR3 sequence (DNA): TGTGCCAGTAGCGGGGGGGGAGAGACCCAGTACTTC. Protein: CASSGGGETQYF.

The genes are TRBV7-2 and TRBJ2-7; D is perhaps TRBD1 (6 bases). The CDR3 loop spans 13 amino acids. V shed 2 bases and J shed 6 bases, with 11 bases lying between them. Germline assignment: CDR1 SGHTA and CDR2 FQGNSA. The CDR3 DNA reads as TGTGCCAGCAGCTTATTACAGGGCCGCGAGCAGTACTTC. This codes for CASSLLQGREQYF.

The CDR3 nucleotides read TGTGCCAGCAGCCAAGGACGGGGGTTGGTCAATGAGCAGTTCTTC. Translation: CASSQGRGLVNEQFF. The V gene is TRBV3-1 (or the pseudogene TRBV3-2), the J gene TRBJ2-1; TRBD2 might be the D (6 bases). The germline V gene has CDR1 LGHDT and CDR2 YNNKEL (reference sequence). The CDR3 sequence is 15 residues long. The V end was cut by 1 base, the J end by 6 bases, with 13 bases between.